The sequence of this T cell receptor (beta chain) was determined in a study of cytomegalovirus exposure and HLA in healthy donors. Study-level points and caveats: Researchers reported that a few CMV-associated chains were confirmed in vitro as CMV antigen-specific. Across all donors, roughly uniform sequencing depth was an assumption of the presence/absence analyses. Immune exposure information comprised only CMV serostatus. Prior analysis indicated that the majority of TCR beta V segments exhibited productivity approximately 87% or approximately 30% of the time.

Trimming took 1 base from V and 3 from J, leaving 16 bases between them. The CDR3 has 16 amino acids. Germline V gene data show CDR1 as SGHVS and CDR2 as FQNEAQ. Comments on this clone: Antigen unknown.

13 Jbeta primers and 60 Vbeta primers were used for the PCR. TCRdb's table, derived via immunoSEQ multiplex PCR, lists solely in-frame clones and lacks some. The sample records about 110,000 clones, over 80% being singletons. The chain recombines TRBV7-8 with TRBJ2-7, with a tentative D call TRBD2 (7 bases). The sequence was collected from a man aged 45-65 years in good health and CMV-seronegative. The sample comprised PBMCs. CDR3 DNA sequence: TGTGCCAGCAGCTTAGAGGGGGGAGGGCCTCACTACGAGCAGTACTTC. It codes for CASSLEGGGPHYEQYF.